The present TCR beta chain was sequenced within a study of OX40 agonist ivuxolimab in advanced cancers. Study information: At 0.01 to 10 mg/kg, ivuxolimab was administered intravenously to patients every 2 weeks.

Only in-frame clones appear in the TCRdb table, and some are missing; sequencing was by immunoSEQ multiplex PCR. The data contain about 36,000 clones, around 73% of them singletons. Findings of the study overall: More expanded clones were seen, on average, in CD8+ T cells than in CD4+. Some of the nonresponding patients also showed low levels of normalized T-cell clonal expansion.

As for this clone: The antigen is unknown.

Germline assignment: CDR1 SGHRS and CDR2 YFSETQ. The CDR3 loop spans 14 amino acids. Trimming took 4 bases from V and 5 from J, leaving 15 bases between them. The chain joins TRBV5-1 to TRBJ2-5; unclear D gene. The sequences come from CD4+ or CD8+ T cells sorted from blood, collected in a trial of the OX40 agonist ivuxolimab. This TCR derives from an adult with an advanced solid tumor such as melanoma, head and neck, liver or kidney cancer. CDR3 sequence (DNA): TGCGCCAGCAGCGAGCAGCCCCGCAGCGAGACCCAGTACTTC. Translating gives CASSEQPRSETQYF.